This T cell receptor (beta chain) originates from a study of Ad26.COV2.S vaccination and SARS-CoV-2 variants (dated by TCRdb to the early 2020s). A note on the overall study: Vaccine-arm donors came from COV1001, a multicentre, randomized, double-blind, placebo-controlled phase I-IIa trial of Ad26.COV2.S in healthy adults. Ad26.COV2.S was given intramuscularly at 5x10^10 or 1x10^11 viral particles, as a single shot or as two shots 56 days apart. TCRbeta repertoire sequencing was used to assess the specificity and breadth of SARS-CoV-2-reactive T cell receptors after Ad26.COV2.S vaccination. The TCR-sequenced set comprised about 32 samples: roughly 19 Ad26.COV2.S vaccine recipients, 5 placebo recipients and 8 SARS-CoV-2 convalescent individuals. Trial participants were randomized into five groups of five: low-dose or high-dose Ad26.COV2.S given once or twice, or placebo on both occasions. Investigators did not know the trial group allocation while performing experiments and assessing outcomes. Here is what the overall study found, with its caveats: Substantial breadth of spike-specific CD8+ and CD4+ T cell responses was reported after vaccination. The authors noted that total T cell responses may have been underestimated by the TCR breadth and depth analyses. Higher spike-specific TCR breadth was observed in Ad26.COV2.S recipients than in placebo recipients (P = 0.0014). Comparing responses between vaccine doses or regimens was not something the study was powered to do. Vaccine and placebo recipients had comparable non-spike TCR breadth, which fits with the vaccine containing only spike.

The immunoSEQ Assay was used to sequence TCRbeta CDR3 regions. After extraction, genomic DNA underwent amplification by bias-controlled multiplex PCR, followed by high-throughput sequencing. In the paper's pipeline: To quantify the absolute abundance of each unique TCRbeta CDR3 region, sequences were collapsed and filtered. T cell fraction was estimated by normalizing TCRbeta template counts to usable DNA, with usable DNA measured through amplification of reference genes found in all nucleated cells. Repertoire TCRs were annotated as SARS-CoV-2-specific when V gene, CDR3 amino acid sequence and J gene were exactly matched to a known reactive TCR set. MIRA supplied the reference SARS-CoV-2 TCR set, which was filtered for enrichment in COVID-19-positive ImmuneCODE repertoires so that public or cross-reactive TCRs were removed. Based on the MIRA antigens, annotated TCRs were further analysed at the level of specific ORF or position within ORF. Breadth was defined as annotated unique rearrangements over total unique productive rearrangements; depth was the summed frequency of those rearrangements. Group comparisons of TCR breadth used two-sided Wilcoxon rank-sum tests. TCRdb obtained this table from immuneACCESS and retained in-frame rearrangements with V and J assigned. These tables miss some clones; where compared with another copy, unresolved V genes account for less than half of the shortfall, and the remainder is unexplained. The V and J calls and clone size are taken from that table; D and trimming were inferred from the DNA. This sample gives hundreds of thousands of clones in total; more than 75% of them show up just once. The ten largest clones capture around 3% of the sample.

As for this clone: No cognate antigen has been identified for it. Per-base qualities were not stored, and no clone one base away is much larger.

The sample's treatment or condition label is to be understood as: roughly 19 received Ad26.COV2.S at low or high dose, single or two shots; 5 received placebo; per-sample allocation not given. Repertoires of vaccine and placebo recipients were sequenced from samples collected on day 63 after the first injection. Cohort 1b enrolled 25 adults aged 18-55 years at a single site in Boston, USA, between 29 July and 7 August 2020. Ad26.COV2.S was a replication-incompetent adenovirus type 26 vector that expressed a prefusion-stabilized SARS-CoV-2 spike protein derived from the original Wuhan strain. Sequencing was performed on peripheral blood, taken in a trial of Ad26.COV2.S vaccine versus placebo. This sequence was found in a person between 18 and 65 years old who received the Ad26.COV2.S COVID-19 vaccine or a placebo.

CDR3 reads: CASRLLAGYYNEQFF. The nucleotide sequence reads as follows: TGTGCCAGCAGACTACTAGCGGGATATTACAATGAGCAGTTCTTC. The sequence links TRBV28 to TRBJ2-1, with TRBD2 identical over 10 junction bases. CDR1 and CDR2 (MDHEN, SYDVKM) derive from the germline V gene. Trimmed from V: 6 bases; trimmed from J: 4 bases; junction bases lacking a gene match: 6. The CDR3 starts with the cysteine, ends with the phenylalanine, and has 15 residues. Kept here is only the CDR3 DNA, which spans 45 bases and is read in frame from base 1.